The TCR beta chain described here comes from a study of T cell changes during pregnancy in multiple sclerosis. The method was immunoSEQ multiplex PCR; TCRdb's version includes in-frame clones alone and lacks a portion of them. The data contain 55,000 to 85,000 clones, about 93% of them singletons. Germline CDR1 reads SGHTA; CDR2 reads FQGNSA. Trimming cost V 2 bases and J 7 bases, with 11 bases left between them. The CDR3 loop spans 13 amino acids. The sequence derives from a female donor with multiple sclerosis, enrolled in a pregnancy study. The rearrangement links TRBV7-2 to TRBJ1-1; D call uncertain. The specimen comprised CD4+ T cells from peripheral blood mononuclear cells, sampled after pregnancy. The CDR3 DNA follows: TGTGCCAGCAGCTTAAGGGAGCGCCTTGAAGCTTTCTTT. Translated: CASSLRERLEAFF.